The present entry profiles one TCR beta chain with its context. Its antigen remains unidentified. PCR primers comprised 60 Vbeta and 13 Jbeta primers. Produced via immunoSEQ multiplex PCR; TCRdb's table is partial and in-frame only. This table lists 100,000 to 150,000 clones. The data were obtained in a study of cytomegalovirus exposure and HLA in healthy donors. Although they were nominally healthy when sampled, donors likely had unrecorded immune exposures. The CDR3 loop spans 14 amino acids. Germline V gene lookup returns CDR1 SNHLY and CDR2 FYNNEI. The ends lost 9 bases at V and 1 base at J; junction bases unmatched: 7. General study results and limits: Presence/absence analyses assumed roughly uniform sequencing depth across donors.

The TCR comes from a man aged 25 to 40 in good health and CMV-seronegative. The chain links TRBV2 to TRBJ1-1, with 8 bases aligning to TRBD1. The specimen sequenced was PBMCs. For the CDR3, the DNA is TGTGCCAGAGAACAGGGGGATCAGAACACTGAAGCTTTCTTT. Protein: CAREQGDQNTEAFF.